The sequence of this T cell receptor (beta chain) was determined in a study of CD8+CD57+ T cells in acquired aplastic anemia. Across the study: Across the sorted CD4+ and CD8+ cells, DNA amounts averaged approximately 3.1 ug. Healthy donors averaged roughly 11 million reads for CD4+ cells.

To note about this clonotype: The antigen is unknown.

Both TCR beta VDJ combination and CDR3 sequence profiling were carried out. Genomic DNA was the template for this profiling. MiXCR, run by TCRdb on the reads, gives a single entry per CDR3 protein. The sample lists approximately 98,000 distinct CDR3 sequences; around 53% were seen once. Study outcomes and limitations: Comparison of patients with controls identified around 28 shared CD8+ CDR3 sequences.

This CDR3 is 15 amino acids long. The germline V gene encodes CDR1 MGHDK and CDR2 SYGVNS. The V gene lost 4 bases and the J gene lost 6 bases, with 16 bases spanning the gap. The receptor's source is a human donor in good health, serving as a control. V and J are TRBV25-1 and TRBJ1-5; the D is unclear. The sample consisted of sorted CD4+, CD8+, or CD8+CD57+ T cells (not recorded which) from PBMCs. For the CDR3, the DNA is TGTGCCAGCAGTGTATACGGGCGGTATAGTCAGCCCCAGCATTTT. This encodes CASSVYGRYSQPQHF. Variable domain in full (rest from reference TRBV25-1 and TRBJ1-5): EADIYQTPRYLVIGTGKKITLECSQTMGHDKMYWYQQDPGMELHLIHYSYGVNSTEKGDLSSESTVSRIRTEHFPLTLESARPSHTSQYLCASSVYGRYSQPQHFGDGTRLSIL.